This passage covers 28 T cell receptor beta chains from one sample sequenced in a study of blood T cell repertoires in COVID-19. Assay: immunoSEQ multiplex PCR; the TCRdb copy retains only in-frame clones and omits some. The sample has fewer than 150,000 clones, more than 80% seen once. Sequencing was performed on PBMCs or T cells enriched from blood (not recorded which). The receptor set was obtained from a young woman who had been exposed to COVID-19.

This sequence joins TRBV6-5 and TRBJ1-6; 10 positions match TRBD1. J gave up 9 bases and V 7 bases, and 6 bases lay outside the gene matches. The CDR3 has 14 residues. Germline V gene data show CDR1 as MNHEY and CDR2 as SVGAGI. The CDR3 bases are TGTGCCAGCATCTGGGACAGGGGTAGTTCACCCCTCCACTTT. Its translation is CASIWDRGSSPLHF.

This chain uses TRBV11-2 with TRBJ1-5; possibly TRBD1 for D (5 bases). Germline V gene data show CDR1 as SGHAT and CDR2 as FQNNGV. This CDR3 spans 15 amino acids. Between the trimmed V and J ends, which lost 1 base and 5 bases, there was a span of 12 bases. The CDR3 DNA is TGTGCCAGCAGCTTAGGCCCGGACACCTATCAGCCCCAGCATTTT. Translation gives CASSLGPDTYQPQHF.

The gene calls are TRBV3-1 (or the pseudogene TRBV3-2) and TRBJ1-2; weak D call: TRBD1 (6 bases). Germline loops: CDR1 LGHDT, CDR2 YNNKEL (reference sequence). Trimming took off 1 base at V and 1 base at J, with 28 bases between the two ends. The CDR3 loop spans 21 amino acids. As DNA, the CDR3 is TGTGCCAGCAGCCAAGGCTTCGGTACGGGACACCCTAATAAGGTTAACTATGGCTACACCTTC. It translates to CASSQGFGTGHPNKVNYGYTF.

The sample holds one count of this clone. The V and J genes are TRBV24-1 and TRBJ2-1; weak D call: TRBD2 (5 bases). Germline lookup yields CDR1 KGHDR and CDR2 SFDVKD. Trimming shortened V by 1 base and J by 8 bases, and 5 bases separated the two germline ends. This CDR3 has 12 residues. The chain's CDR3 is CATSDFGDEQFF. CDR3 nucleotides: TGTGCCACCAGTGATTTCGGGGATGAGCAGTTCTTC.

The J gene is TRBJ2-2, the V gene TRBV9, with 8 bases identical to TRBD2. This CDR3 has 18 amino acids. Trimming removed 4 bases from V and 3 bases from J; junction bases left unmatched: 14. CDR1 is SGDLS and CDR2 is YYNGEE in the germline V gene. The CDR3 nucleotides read TGTGCCAGCAGCCCCCTCCCCCTCCCGGGAGGGTACACCGGGGAGCTGTTTTTT. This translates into CASSPLPLPGGYTGELFF. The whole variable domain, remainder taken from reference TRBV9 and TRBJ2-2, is DSGVTQTPKHLITATGQRVTLRCSPRSGDLSVYWYQQSLDQGLQFLIQYYNGEERAKGNILERFSAQQFPDLHSELNLSSLELGDSALYFCASSPLPLPGGYTGELFFGEGSRLTVL.

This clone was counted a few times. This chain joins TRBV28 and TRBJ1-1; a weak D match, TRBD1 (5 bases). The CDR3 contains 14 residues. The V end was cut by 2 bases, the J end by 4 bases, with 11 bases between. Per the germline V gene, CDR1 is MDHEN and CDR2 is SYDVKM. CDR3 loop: CASSLGGSRTEAFF. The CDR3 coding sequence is TGTGCCAGCAGTTTAGGGGGGAGTCGCACTGAAGCTTTCTTT.

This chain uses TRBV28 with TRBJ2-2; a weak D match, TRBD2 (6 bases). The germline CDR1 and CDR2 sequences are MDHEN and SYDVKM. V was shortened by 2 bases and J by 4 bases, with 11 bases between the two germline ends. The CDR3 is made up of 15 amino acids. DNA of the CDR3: TGTGCCAGCAGTTTAGGAGGGGCTGGCACCGGGGAGCTGTTTTTT. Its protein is CASSLGGAGTGELFF.

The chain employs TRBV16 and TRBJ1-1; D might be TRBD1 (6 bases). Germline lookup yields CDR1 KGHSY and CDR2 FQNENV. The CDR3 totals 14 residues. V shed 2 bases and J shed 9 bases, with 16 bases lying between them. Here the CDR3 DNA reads TGTGCCAGCAGCCAAAAGATACAGGGTTGGAAAGCTTTCTTT. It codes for CASSQKIQGWKAFF.

The chain's CDR3 is CASSKQGLAREQYF. The CDR3 bases are TGTGCCAGCAGTAAACAGGGGTTGGCGCGCGAGCAGTACTTC. This chain uses TRBV27 with TRBJ2-7; 7 nucleotides match TRBD1. This CDR3 has 14 amino acids. V trimming: 5 bases; J trimming: 6 bases; junction bases outside the gene matches: 10. Looked up from germline, CDR1 is MNHEY and CDR2 is SMNVEV (reference sequence).

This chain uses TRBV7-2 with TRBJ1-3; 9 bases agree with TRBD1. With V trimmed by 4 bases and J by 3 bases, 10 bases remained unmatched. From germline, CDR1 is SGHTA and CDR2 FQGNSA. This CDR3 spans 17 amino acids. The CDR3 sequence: CASSSGRDRAFGNTIYF. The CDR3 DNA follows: TGTGCCAGCAGCTCGGGCCGGGACAGGGCTTTTGGAAACACCATATATTTT.

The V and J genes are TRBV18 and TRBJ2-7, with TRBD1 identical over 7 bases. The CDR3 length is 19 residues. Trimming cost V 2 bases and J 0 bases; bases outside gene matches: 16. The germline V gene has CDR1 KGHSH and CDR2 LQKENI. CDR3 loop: CASSPEGPGQSPYSYEQYF. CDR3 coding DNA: TGTGCCAGCTCACCAGAGGGGCCGGGACAGAGTCCTTACTCCTACGAGCAGTACTTC.

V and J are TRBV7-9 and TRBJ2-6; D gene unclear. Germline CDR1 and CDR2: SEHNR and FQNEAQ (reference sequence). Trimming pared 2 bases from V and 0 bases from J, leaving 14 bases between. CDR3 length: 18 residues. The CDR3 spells CASSLPVGRRSGANVLTF. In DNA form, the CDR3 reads TGTGCCAGCAGCTTACCCGTTGGCCGTCGCTCTGGGGCCAACGTCCTGACTTTC.

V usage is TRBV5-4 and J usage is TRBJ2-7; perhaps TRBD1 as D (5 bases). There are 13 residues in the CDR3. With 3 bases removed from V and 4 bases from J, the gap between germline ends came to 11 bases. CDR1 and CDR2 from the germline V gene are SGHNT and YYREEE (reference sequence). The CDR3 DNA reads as TGTGCCAGCAGCTCGGGCGACAGTTACGAGCAGTACTTC. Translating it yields CASSSGDSYEQYF.

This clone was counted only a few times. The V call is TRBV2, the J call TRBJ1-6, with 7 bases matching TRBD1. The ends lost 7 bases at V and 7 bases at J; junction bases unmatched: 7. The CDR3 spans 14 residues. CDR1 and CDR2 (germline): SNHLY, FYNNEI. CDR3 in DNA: TGTGCCAGCAAACGGGACAGCTTCAATTCACCCCTCCACTTT. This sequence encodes CASKRDSFNSPLHF.

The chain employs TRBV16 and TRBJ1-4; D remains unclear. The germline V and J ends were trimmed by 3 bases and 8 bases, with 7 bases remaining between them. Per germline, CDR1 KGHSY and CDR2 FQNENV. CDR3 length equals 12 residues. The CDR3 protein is CASSQSLEKLFF. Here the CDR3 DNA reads TGTGCCAGCAGCCAGTCATTGGAAAAACTGTTTTTT.

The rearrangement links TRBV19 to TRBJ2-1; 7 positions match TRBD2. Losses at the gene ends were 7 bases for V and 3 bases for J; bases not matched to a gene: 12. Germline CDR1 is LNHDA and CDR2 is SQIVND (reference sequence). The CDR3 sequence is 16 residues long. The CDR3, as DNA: TGTGCCAGTAACCCCATTGCTAGCGGACACTACAATGAGCAGTTCTTC. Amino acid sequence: CASNPIASGHYNEQFF.

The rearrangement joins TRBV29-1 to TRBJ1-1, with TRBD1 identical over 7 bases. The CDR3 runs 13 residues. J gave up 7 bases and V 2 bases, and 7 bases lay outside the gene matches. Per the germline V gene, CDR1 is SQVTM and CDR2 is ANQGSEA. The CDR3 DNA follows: TGCAGCGTTGAACACCGGGACAGCCGTGAAGCTTTCTTT. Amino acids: CSVEHRDSREAFF.

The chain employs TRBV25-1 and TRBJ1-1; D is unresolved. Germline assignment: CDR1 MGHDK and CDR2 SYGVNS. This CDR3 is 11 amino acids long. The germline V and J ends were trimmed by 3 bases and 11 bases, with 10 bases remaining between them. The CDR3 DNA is TGTGCCAGCAGTGATCGCGGTTCTGCTTTCTTT. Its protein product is CASSDRGSAFF.

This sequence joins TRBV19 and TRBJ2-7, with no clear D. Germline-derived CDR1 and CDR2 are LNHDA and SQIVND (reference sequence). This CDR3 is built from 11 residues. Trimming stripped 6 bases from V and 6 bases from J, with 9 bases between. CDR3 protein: CASRRGSEQYF. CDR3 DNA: TGTGCCAGTAGGAGAGGTAGCGAGCAGTACTTC. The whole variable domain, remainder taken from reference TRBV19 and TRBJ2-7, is DGGITQSPKYLFRKEGQNVTLSCEQNLNHDAMYWYRQDPGQGLRLIYYSQIVNDFQKGDIAEGYSVSREKKESFPLTVTSAQKNPTAFYLCASRRGSEQYFGPGTRLTVT.

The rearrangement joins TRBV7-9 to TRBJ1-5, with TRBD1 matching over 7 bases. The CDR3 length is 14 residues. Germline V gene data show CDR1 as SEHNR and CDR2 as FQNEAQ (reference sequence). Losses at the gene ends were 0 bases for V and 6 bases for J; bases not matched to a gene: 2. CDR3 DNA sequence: TGTGCCAGCAGCTTAGCAGGGGGCGGTCAGCCCCAGCATTTT. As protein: CASSLAGGGQPQHF. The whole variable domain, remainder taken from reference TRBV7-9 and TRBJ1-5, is DTGVSQNPRHKITKRGQNVTFRCDPISEHNRLYWYRQTLGQGPEFLTYFQNEAQLEKSRLLSDRFSAERPKGSFSTLEIQRTEQGDSAMYLCASSLAGGGQPQHFGDGTRLSIL.

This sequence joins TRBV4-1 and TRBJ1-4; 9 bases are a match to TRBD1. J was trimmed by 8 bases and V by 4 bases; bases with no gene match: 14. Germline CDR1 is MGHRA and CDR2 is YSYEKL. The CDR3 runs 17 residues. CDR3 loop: CASSRVPGQGQTEKLFF. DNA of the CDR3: TGCGCCAGCAGCCGCGTCCCGGGACAGGGACAAACCGAAAAACTGTTTTTT.

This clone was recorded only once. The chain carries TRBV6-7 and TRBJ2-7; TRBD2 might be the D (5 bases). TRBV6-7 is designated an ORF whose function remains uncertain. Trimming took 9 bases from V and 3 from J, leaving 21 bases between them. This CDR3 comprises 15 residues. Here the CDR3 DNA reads TGTGCCAGACCGGGCGGGTTTTGTCTAGACTACGAGCAGTACTTC. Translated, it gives CARPGGFCLDYEQYF.

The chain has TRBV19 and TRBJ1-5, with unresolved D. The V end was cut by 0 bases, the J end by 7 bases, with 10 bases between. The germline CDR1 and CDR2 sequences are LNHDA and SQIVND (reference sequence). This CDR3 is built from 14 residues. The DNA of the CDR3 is TGTGCCAGTAGTATAGATCTAGGTCAACAGCCCCAGCATTTT. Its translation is CASSIDLGQQPQHF. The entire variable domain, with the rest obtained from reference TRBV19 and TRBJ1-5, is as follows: DGGITQSPKYLFRKEGQNVTLSCEQNLNHDAMYWYRQDPGQGLRLIYYSQIVNDFQKGDIAEGYSVSREKKESFPLTVTSAQKNPTAFYLCASSIDLGQQPQHFGDGTRLSIL.

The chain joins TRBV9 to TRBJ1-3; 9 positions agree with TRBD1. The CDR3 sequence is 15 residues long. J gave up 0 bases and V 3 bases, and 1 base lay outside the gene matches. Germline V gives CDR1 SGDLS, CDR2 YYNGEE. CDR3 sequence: CASSETGGSGNTIYF. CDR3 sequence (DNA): TGTGCCAGCAGCGAGACAGGGGGCTCTGGAAACACCATATATTTT.

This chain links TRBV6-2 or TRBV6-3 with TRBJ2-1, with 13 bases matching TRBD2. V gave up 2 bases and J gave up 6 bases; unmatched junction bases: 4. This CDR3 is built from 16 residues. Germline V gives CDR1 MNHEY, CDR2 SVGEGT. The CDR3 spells CASSYRLAGGGNEQFF. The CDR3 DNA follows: TGTGCCAGCAGTTACCGACTAGCGGGAGGCGGCAATGAGCAGTTCTTC.

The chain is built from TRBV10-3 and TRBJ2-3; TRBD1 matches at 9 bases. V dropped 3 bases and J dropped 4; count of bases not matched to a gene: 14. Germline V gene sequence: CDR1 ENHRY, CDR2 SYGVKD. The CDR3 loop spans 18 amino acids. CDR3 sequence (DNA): TGTGCCATCAGTGATGCGCCCGGGACAGGGAGCTCGGCAGATACGCAGTATTTT. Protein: CAISDAPGTGSSADTQYF.

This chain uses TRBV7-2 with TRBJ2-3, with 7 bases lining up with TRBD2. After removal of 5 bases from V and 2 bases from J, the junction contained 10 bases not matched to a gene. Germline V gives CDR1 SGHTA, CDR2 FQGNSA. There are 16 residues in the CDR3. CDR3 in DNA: TGTGCCAGCAGCCCAGCCGGGACTACGATCACAGATACGCAGTATTTT. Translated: CASSPAGTTITDTQYF.

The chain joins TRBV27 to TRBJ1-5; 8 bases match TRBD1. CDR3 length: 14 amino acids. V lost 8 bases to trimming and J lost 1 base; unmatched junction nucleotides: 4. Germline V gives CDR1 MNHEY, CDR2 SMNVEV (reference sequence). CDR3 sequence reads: CASRTGISNQPQHF. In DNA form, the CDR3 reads TGTGCCAGCCGGACAGGGATAAGCAATCAGCCCCAGCATTTT.